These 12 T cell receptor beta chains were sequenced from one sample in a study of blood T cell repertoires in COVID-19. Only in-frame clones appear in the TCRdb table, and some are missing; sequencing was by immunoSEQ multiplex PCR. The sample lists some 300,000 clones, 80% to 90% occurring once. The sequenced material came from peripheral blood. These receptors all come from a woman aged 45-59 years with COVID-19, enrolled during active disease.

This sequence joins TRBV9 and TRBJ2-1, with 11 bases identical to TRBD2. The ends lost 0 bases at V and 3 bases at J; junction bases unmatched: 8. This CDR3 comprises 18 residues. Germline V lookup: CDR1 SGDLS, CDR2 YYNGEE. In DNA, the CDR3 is TGTGCCAGCAGCGTAGGAACCGGGACTAGCGGCGTCTACAATGAGCAGTTCTTC. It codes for CASSVGTGTSGVYNEQFF.

The CDR3 nucleotides read TGCGCCAGCAGCCTGACTAGCGGGAACAATGAGCAGTTCTTC. Amino acid sequence: CASSLTSGNNEQFF. The chain uses TRBV5-1 and TRBJ2-1; 11 bases map to TRBD2. CDR1 and CDR2 (germline): SGHRS, YFSETQ. The CDR3 runs to 14 residues. After removal of 4 bases from V and 5 bases from J, the junction contained 2 bases not matched to a gene. Variable domain in full (rest from reference TRBV5-1 and TRBJ2-1): KAGVTQTPRYLIKTRGQQVTLSCSPISGHRSVSWYQQTPGQGLQFLFEYFSETQRNKGNFPGRFSGRQFSNSRSEMNVSTLELGDSALYLCASSLTSGNNEQFFGPGTRLTVL.

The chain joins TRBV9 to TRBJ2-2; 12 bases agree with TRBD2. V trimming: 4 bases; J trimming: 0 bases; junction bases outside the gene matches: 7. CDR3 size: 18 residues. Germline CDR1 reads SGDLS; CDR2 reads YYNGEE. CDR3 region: CASSILAGGPANTGELFF. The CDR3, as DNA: TGTGCCAGCAGCATTCTAGCGGGAGGGCCAGCGAACACCGGGGAGCTGTTTTTT.

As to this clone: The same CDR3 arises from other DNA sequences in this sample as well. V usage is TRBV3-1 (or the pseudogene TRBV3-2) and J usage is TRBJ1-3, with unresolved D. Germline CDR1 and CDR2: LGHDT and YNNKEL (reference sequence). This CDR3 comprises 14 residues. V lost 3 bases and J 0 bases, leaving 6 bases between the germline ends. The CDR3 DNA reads TGTGCCAGCAGCCAGGGCGTCTCTGGAAACACCATATATTTT. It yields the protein CASSQGVSGNTIYF.

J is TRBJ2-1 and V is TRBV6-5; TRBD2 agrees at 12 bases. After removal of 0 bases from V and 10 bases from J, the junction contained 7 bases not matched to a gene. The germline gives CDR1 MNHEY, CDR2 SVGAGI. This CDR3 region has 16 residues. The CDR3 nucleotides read TGTGCCAGCAGTTACTCTACCGTACTAGCGGGAGGAGAGCAGTTCTTC. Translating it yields CASSYSTVLAGGEQFF.

The CDR3 loop is CASGRDSSLEEQFF. CDR3 nucleotide sequence: TGTGCTAGTGGACGGGACAGCAGTCTGGAGGAGCAGTTCTTC. This rearrangement joins TRBV12-5 to TRBJ2-1; 7 nucleotides line up with TRBD1. V shed 6 bases, J shed 10 bases, and the junction held 12 bases outside the gene matches. In germline, CDR1 is LGHNT, CDR2 FRNRAP. The CDR3 sequence is 14 residues long.

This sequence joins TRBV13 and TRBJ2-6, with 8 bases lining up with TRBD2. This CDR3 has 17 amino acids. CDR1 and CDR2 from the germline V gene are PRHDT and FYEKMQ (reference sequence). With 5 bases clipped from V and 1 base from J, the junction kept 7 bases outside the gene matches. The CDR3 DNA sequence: TGTGCCAGCAGCCCACGCCGGGGGGGGTCTGGGGCCAACGTCCTGACTTTC. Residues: CASSPRRGGSGANVLTF.

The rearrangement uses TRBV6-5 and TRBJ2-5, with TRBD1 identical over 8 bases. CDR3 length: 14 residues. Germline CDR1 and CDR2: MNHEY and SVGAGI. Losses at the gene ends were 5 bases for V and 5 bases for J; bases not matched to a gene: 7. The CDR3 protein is CASSRTGLGETQYF. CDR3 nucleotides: TGTGCCAGCAGTCGGACAGGGCTAGGGGAGACCCAGTACTTC.

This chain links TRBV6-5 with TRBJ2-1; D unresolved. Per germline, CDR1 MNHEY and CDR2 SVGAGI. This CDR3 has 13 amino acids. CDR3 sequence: CASHRSSYNEQFF. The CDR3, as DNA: TGTGCTTCCCATCGGAGCTCCTACAATGAGCAGTTCTTC.

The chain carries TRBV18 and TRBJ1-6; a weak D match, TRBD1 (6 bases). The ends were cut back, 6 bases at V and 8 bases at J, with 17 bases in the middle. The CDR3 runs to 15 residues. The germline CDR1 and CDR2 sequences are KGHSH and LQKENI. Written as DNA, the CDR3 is TGTGCCAGCTCCACACTACAGGGACCTGATTCACCCCTCCACTTT. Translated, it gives CASSTLQGPDSPLHF.

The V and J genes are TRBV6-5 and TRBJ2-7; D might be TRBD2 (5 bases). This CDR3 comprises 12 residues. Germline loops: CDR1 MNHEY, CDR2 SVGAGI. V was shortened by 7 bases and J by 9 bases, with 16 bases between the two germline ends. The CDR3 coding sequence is TGTGCCAGCAATCTATGGAGGTCTATGCAGTACTTC. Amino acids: CASNLWRSMQYF.

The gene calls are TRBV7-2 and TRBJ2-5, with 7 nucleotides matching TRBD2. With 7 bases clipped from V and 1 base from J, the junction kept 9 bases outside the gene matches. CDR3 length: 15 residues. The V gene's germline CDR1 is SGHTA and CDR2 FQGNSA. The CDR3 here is CASTRRASGQETQYF. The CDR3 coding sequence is TGTGCCAGCACCCGGAGGGCTAGCGGCCAAGAGACCCAGTACTTC. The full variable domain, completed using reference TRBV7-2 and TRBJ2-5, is GAGVSQSPSNKVTEKGKDVELRCDPISGHTALYWYRQSLGQGLEFLIYFQGNSAPDKSGLPSDRFSAERTGGSVSTLTIQRTQQEDSAVYLCASTRRASGQETQYFGPGTRLLVL.